The next 23 T cell receptor beta chains were all read from a single sample in a study of T cells in Graves' hyperthyroidism and ophthalmopathy. Authors of the study amplified TCR beta CDR3 regions from RNA transcripts. The HTBI primer set drove a first-round RT-PCR of the TCR CDR3. TCRdb re-called the multiplex PCR reads with MiXCR, one entry per CDR3 protein. Of 600,000 or so distinct CDR3 sequences detected, roughly 46% appear once; the ten largest clones hold 8% to 8.5%. The sample taken for sequencing was peripheral blood or thyroid tissue (not recorded which). All receptors come from a woman younger than 30 with Graves' hyperthyroidism.

Notes on this clonotype: A much bigger clone sits one base away, suggesting this may be a read error. V gene TRBV29-1 combines with J gene TRBJ2-5; TRBD2 matches at 10 bases. The junction had 12 bases not matched to a gene; V was cut back by 3 bases and J by 5 bases. There are 16 residues in the CDR3. The germline gives CDR1 SQVTM, CDR2 ANQGSEA. CDR3 sequence: CSVDEPAGGPMETQYF. DNA of the CDR3: TGCAGCGTTGACGAGCCAGCGGGAGGGCCTATGGAGACCCAGTACTTC. Together with reference TRBV29-1 and TRBJ2-5, the CDR3 gives the full variable domain: SAVISQKPSRDICQRGTSLTIQCQVDSQVTMMFWYRQQPGQSLTLIATANQGSEATYESGFVIDKFPISRPNLTFSTLTVSNMSPEDSSIYLCSVDEPAGGPMETQYFGPGTRLLVL.

A few counts support this clonotype. V gene TRBV7-9 combines with J gene TRBJ2-5, with D possibly TRBD1 on 6 matching bases. CDR3 length: 15 amino acids. Germline assignment: CDR1 SEHNR and CDR2 FQNEAQ (reference sequence). The V gene lost 1 base and the J gene lost 2 bases, with 11 bases spanning the gap. The DNA of the CDR3 is TGTGCCAGCAGCTTAGGGGGGCCCAGTCAAGAGACCCAGTACTTC. Its translation: CASSLGGPSQETQYF.

The chain combines TRBV5-1 with TRBJ1-1; D might be TRBD1 (5 bases). V shed 4 bases and J shed 6 bases, with 10 bases lying between them. Germline CDR1 SGHRS, CDR2 YFSETQ. This CDR3 spans 12 amino acids. The CDR3 sequence is CASSPGTSEAFF. CDR3 DNA sequence: TGCGCCAGCAGCCCGGGGACGTCTGAAGCTTTCTTT.

The chain combines TRBV9 with TRBJ2-2, with a weak D call TRBD2 (5 bases). The CDR3 extends over 15 amino acids. Trimming took 7 bases from V and 5 from J, leaving 18 bases between them. Germline assignment: CDR1 SGDLS and CDR2 YYNGEE. The CDR3 DNA reads TGTGCCAGCTCGCAGGACCAAACGGGAACCGGGGAGCTGTTTTTT. As protein: CASSQDQTGTGELFF.

The chain combines TRBV2 with TRBJ1-1, with TRBD1 identical over 7 bases. Germline V lookup: CDR1 SNHLY, CDR2 FYNNEI. This CDR3 spans 13 amino acids. Losses at the gene ends were 7 bases for V and 2 bases for J; bases not matched to a gene: 4. The CDR3 DNA reads as TGTGCCAGCATAGGGGACAGAAACACTGAAGCTTTCTTT. Amino acid sequence: CASIGDRNTEAFF.

The CDR3 is CAISDYSDYEQYF. The CDR3 DNA is TGTGCCATCAGTGACTATAGCGACTACGAGCAGTACTTC. The V call is TRBV10-3, the J call TRBJ2-7, with TRBD2 as a possible D gene (5 bases). Trimming left V 3 bases short and J 3 bases short, with 9 bases between. The germline CDR1 and CDR2 sequences are ENHRY and SYGVKD. There are 13 residues in the CDR3.

This clonotype was detected a few times. The chain uses TRBV20-1 and TRBJ2-5, with D possibly TRBD2 on 5 matching bases. The V gene lost 3 bases and the J gene lost 4 bases, with 12 bases spanning the gap. Germline V gives CDR1 DFQATT, CDR2 SNEGSKA (reference sequence). This CDR3 has 13 amino acids. The CDR3 spells CSASDYPTETQYF. The CDR3 coding sequence is TGCAGTGCTAGCGACTACCCTACAGAGACCCAGTACTTC.

This chain links TRBV7-9 with TRBJ2-5, with a tentative D call TRBD1 (6 bases). Matching the DNA end better, TRBJ2-7 makes the J call doubtful. The CDR3 totals 17 residues. Germline CDR1 is SEHNR and CDR2 is FQNEAQ (reference sequence). The CDR3 sequence is CASSQEWGRGLLYEQYF. CDR3 coding DNA: TGTGCCAGCAGCCAAGAGTGGGGCAGGGGTTTGTTGTACGAGCAGTACTTC.

This clonotype occurred a few times. The V gene is TRBV10-3, the J gene TRBJ1-1, with D perhaps TRBD1 (6 bases). The germline gives CDR1 ENHRY, CDR2 SYGVKD. This CDR3 is 14 amino acids long. V was cut by 7 bases and J by 0 bases, with 12 bases left in between. CDR3 protein: CAIMAQGMNTEAFF. The CDR3 region has the DNA TGTGCCATCATGGCCCAGGGGATGAACACTGAAGCTTTCTTT.

This sequence joins TRBV19 and TRBJ1-5; D not resolved. The CDR3 spans 13 residues. Germline CDR1 LNHDA, CDR2 SQIVND (reference sequence). V was trimmed by 7 bases and J by 4 bases, leaving 11 bases between them. The CDR3 DNA reads TGTGCCAGTAAGGTCGGGCGAAATCAGCCCCAGCATTTT. This gives the protein CASKVGRNQPQHF.

The chain joins TRBV7-9 to TRBJ1-5; the match to TRBD1 covers 9 bases. The germline V gene has CDR1 SEHNR and CDR2 FQNEAQ (reference sequence). V dropped 5 bases and J dropped 4; count of bases not matched to a gene: 9. The CDR3 has 16 amino acids. This CDR3 is CASSLGPQGANQPQHF. CDR3 DNA sequence: TGTGCCAGCAGCCTCGGACCACAGGGGGCAAATCAGCCCCAGCATTTT.

The table lists this clonotype with a count of one. The CDR3 DNA reads as TGTGCCAGCACCACAGCACCTACAGCCTACGAGCAGTACTTC. This sequence encodes CASTTAPTAYEQYF. The chain joins TRBV7-2 to TRBJ2-7; no clear D gene. Trimming removed 7 bases at V and 2 bases at J, with 15 bases between. The CDR3 consists of 14 residues. The V gene's germline CDR1 is SGHTA and CDR2 FQGNSA.

This clonotype was seen a handful of times. The chain employs TRBV10-3 and TRBJ2-7; D is ambiguous. The DNA matches TRBJ2-1 better at its end, which makes the J call doubtful. The CDR3 length is 11 residues. CDR1 is ENHRY, CDR2 SYGVKD, per germline. DNA of the CDR3: TGTGCCATCAGTGAGGCCAATGAGCAGTTCTTC. Protein sequence: CAISEANEQFF.

The chain joins TRBV12-3 or TRBV12-4 to TRBJ1-6; perhaps TRBD1 as D (6 bases). Trimming took off 6 bases at V and 11 bases at J, with 14 bases between the two ends. The CDR3 loop spans 13 amino acids. The CDR3 is CASSQLDSTPLHF. The CDR3 DNA reads as TGTGCCAGCAGCCAACTGGACAGTACACCCCTCCACTTT.

The chain combines TRBV5-1 with TRBJ2-7, with 7 bases lining up with TRBD1. CDR1 SGHRS and CDR2 YFSETQ come from the germline V gene. The CDR3 consists of 15 residues. J gave up 3 bases and V 2 bases, and 8 bases lay outside the gene matches. CDR3 in DNA: TGCGCCAGCAGCTTAGATGGGACAGAATACTACGAGCAGTACTTC. Protein sequence: CASSLDGTEYYEQYF.

The CDR3 DNA reads as TGTGCCAGCAGTGAAGTCGGACAGGGTTGGAACAATCAGCCCCAGCATTTT. Amino acid sequence: CASSEVGQGWNNQPQHF. This rearrangement joins TRBV2 to TRBJ1-5, with 8 bases that match TRBD1. V lost 1 base to trimming and J lost 3 bases; unmatched junction nucleotides: 8. The CDR3 contains 17 residues. Germline V gene data show CDR1 as SNHLY and CDR2 as FYNNEI.

The chain employs TRBV7-8 and TRBJ1-4; the match to TRBD1 covers 8 bases. This CDR3 is built from 15 residues. Germline loops: CDR1 SGHVS, CDR2 FQNEAQ. Losses at the gene ends were 5 bases for V and 7 bases for J; bases not matched to a gene: 9. The CDR3 loop reads CASSTPGGGGEKLFF. CDR3 in DNA: TGTGCCAGCAGCACCCCAGGGGGCGGTGGTGAAAAACTGTTTTTT. Filled out from reference TRBV7-8 and TRBJ1-4, the complete variable domain reads GAGVSQSPRYKVAKRGQDVALRCDPISGHVSLFWYQQALGQGPEFLTYFQNEAQLDKSGLPSDRFFAERPEGSVSTLKIQRTQQEDSAVYLCASSTPGGGGEKLFFGSGTQLSVL.

As regards this clonotype: A much larger clone differs from this one at a single base, so this may be a read error. The rearrangement joins TRBV7-8 to TRBJ1-1; D possibly corresponds to TRBD1 (5 bases). The CDR3 totals 13 residues. V was clipped by 5 bases and J by 14 bases, with 21 bases between them. Germline lookup yields CDR1 SGHVS and CDR2 FQNEAQ. The CDR3 bases are TGTGCCAGCAGCCACCCGGGGGACCGCCTGGCGTTCTTT. It yields the protein CASSHPGDRLAFF. The whole variable domain, filled in from reference TRBV7-8 and TRBJ1-1, reads GAGVSQSPRYKVAKRGQDVALRCDPISGHVSLFWYQQALGQGPEFLTYFQNEAQLDKSGLPSDRFFAERPEGSVSTLKIQRTQQEDSAVYLCASSHPGDRLAFFGQGTRLTVV.

This clonotype was detected once. J is TRBJ2-3 and V is TRBV5-1, with 7 bases identical to TRBD1. V dropped 0 bases and J dropped 2; count of bases not matched to a gene: 3. This CDR3 region has 15 residues. Germline CDR1 and CDR2: SGHRS and YFSETQ. The DNA for the CDR3 is TGCGCCAGCAGCTTGGAGGACAGGAACACAGATACGCAGTATTTT. As protein: CASSLEDRNTDTQYF. The full variable domain, completed using reference TRBV5-1 and TRBJ2-3, is KAGVTQTPRYLIKTRGQQVTLSCSPISGHRSVSWYQQTPGQGLQFLFEYFSETQRNKGNFPGRFSGRQFSNSRSEMNVSTLELGDSALYLCASSLEDRNTDTQYFGPGTRLTVL.

This clonotype came up many times. The genes are TRBV15 and TRBJ2-2, with a weak D call TRBD2 (5 bases). The germline gives CDR1 LNHNV, CDR2 YYDKDF (reference sequence). V gave up 2 bases and J gave up 4 bases, with 8 bases separating them. The CDR3 extends over 14 amino acids. The CDR3 here is CATSRRAGTGELFF. The CDR3 DNA is TGTGCCACCAGCAGACGGGCGGGCACCGGGGAGCTGTTTTTT. Full variable domain (rest looked up from reference TRBV15 and TRBJ2-2): DAMVIQNPRYQVTQFGKPVTLSCSQTLNHNVMYWYQQKSSQAPKLLFHYYDKDFNNEADTPDNFQSRRPNTSFCFLDIRSPGLGDTAMYLCATSRRAGTGELFFGEGSRLTVL.

The chain links TRBV29-1 to TRBJ2-5; weak D call: TRBD2 (5 bases). CDR1 is SQVTM, CDR2 ANQGSEA, per germline. This CDR3 region has 13 residues. The V end was cut by 0 bases, the J end by 7 bases, with 12 bases between. DNA for the CDR3: TGCAGCGTTGAAGAGAGCGGTGAAGGGACCCAGTACTTC. Translation gives CSVEESGEGTQYF.

This clonotype was counted at least ten times. Here the CDR3 DNA reads TGCAGCGTCCCAGACCCAGGCTTCACTGAAGCTTTCTTT. It yields the protein CSVPDPGFTEAFF. The gene calls are TRBV29-1 and TRBJ1-1; no clear D. This CDR3 has 13 amino acids. V was cut by 6 bases and J by 4 bases, with 15 bases left in between. CDR1 is SQVTM, CDR2 ANQGSEA, per germline. Using reference TRBV29-1 and TRBJ1-1 for the parts outside the CDR3, the full variable domain is SAVISQKPSRDICQRGTSLTIQCQVDSQVTMMFWYRQQPGQSLTLIATANQGSEATYESGFVIDKFPISRPNLTFSTLTVSNMSPEDSSIYLCSVPDPGFTEAFFGQGTRLTVV.

The chain carries TRBV2 and TRBJ2-1; D is possibly TRBD1 or TRBD2 (5 bases each). The CDR3 sequence is 15 residues long. CDR1 is SNHLY, CDR2 FYNNEI, per germline. V lost 3 bases and J lost 1, with 10 bases in between. The CDR3 reads CASSDGGESYNEQFF. The CDR3 nucleotides read TGTGCCAGCAGTGATGGGGGAGAATCCTACAATGAGCAGTTCTTC.